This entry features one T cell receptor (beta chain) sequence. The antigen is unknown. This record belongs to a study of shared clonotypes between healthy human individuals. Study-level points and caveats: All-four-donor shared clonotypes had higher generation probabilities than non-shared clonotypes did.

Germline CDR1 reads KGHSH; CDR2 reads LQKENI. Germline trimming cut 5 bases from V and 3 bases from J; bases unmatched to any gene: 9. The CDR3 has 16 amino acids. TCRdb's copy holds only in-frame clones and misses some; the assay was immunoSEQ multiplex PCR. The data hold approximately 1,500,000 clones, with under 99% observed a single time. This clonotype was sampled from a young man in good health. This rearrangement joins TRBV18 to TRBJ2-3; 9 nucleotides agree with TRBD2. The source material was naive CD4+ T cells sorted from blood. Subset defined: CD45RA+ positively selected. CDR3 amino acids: CASSLNSGRGTDTQYF. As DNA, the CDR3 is TGTGCCAGCTCATTGAATAGCGGGAGAGGAACAGATACGCAGTATTTT.